These 8 T cell receptor beta chains came from one sample sequenced in a study of blood T cell repertoires in COVID-19. The protocol was immunoSEQ multiplex PCR, while the TCRdb copy is restricted to in-frame clones and leaves out a portion. This sample yields hundreds of thousands of clones, of which 70% to 85% are seen a single time; approximately 3.1% belongs to the top ten. Sequenced material: PBMCs or T cells enriched from blood (not recorded which). The receptors derive from a woman aged 55-69 years who had recovered from COVID-19.

The gene calls are TRBV19 and TRBJ1-5; D is unclear. The V gene's germline CDR1 is LNHDA and CDR2 SQIVND (reference sequence). With 4 bases removed from V and 1 base from J, the gap between germline ends came to 8 bases. The CDR3 length is 14 residues. The CDR3 protein is CASSTSGSNQPQHF. CDR3 nucleotide sequence: TGTGCCAGTAGTACCTCCGGGAGCAATCAGCCCCAGCATTTT.

As for this clone: This specimen includes other DNA sequences encoding the same CDR3. The chain employs TRBV5-1 and TRBJ1-1, with D tentatively TRBD1 (6 bases). CDR3 length: 13 amino acids. Deletions cut 2 bases from V and 4 bases from J, with 9 bases between. The germline V gene has CDR1 SGHRS and CDR2 YFSETQ. This CDR3 reads CASSLQGRTEAFF. The CDR3 coding sequence is TGCGCCAGCAGCTTACAGGGACGCACTGAAGCTTTCTTT.

The V and J genes are TRBV6-1 and TRBJ1-6; D is unresolved. There are 20 residues in the CDR3. Germline CDR1 and CDR2: MNHNS and SASEGT. V was trimmed by 4 bases and J by 0 bases, leaving 22 bases between them. CDR3 sequence reads: CASSVELFTDASSYNSPLHF. Written as DNA, the CDR3 is TGTGCCAGCAGTGTCGAACTATTTACTGACGCGAGCTCCTATAATTCACCCCTCCACTTT.

About this clone itself: The germline gene is not matched at one end of the junction; a read error may be the cause. This sequence joins TRBV12-3 or TRBV12-4 and TRBJ1-2; no clear D. CDR3 length equals 13 residues. CDR3 coding DNA: TGTGCCAGCAGTTTAGCGTTGCAGGCTGGCCACACCTTC. It encodes CASSLALQAGHTF.

This chain joins TRBV7-7 and TRBJ2-5; 11 nucleotides line up with TRBD1. The CDR3 sequence is 17 residues long. Germline V gene data show CDR1 as SSHAT and CDR2 as FNYEAQ (reference sequence). V shed 0 bases, J shed 1 base, and the junction held 4 bases outside the gene matches. The CDR3 sequence is CASSLALGQGVQETQYF. CDR3 sequence (DNA): TGTGCCAGCAGCTTAGCTCTGGGACAGGGGGTCCAAGAGACCCAGTACTTC.

The genes are TRBV18 and TRBJ1-2, with 7 bases matching TRBD1. The V gene end was trimmed by 0 bases and the J gene end by 8 bases; junction bases not matched to a gene: 9. The CDR3 has 15 residues. Germline assignment: CDR1 KGHSH and CDR2 LQKENI. The CDR3: CASSPPGDSLTGYTF. CDR3 bases: TGTGCCAGCTCACCACCGGGGGACAGTTTGACCGGCTACACCTTC.

The chain carries TRBV11-1 and TRBJ2-2; D is unresolved. The V gene's germline CDR1 is SGHAT and CDR2 FQDESV (reference sequence). The CDR3 consists of 14 residues. Trimming removed 3 bases at V and 7 bases at J, with 12 bases between. CDR3 nucleotides: TGTGCCAGCAGCTTCTCAATAGCCGGCGGGGAGCTGTTTTTT. Its protein is CASSFSIAGGELFF.

This clone has ten or more counts. The chain is built from TRBV13 and TRBJ1-6; TRBD1 agrees at 7 bases. The CDR3 contains 15 residues. Germline V CDR1 and CDR2: PRHDT, FYEKMQ (reference sequence). Trimming cost V 5 bases and J 6 bases; bases outside gene matches: 7. Here the CDR3 DNA reads TGTGCCAGCAGCATTACAGGGGTCGGTAATTCACCCCTCCACTTT. Its translation is CASSITGVGNSPLHF.